This entry lists 26 T cell receptor beta chains sequenced from one sample in a study of blood T cells in healthy people across ages. PCR was performed a second time for roughly 7 to 12 cycles using a sample-barcoded 5' primer and a J-beta primer mix. TCRdb re-derived calls from the 5' RACE reads in MiXCR, one entry per CDR3 protein. The sample contains about 1,800,000 distinct CDR3 sequences, over 25% of which appear only once. Sequenced: blood. These receptors all stem from a young woman in good health.

This clonotype has ten or more counts. The CDR3 sequence: CSARDDRGVGYTF. CDR3 coding DNA: TGCAGTGCTAGAGATGACAGGGGTGTAGGCTACACCTTC. This chain connects TRBV20-1 to TRBJ1-2, with 8 bases fitting TRBD1. This CDR3 comprises 13 residues. V was clipped by 0 bases and J by 8 bases; unmatched bases: 5. Germline V gives CDR1 DFQATT, CDR2 SNEGSKA (reference sequence).

The chain has TRBV20-1 and TRBJ2-3; 13 bases align to TRBD2. The CDR3 spans 18 residues. Looked up from germline, CDR1 is DFQATT and CDR2 is SNEGSKA (reference sequence). V gave up 3 bases and J gave up 2 bases; unmatched junction bases: 11. The CDR3 DNA is TGCAGTGCTAGCCCTACTAGCGGGAGGGCCCGGACCACAGATACGCAGTATTTT. As protein: CSASPTSGRARTTDTQYF.

The rearrangement uses TRBV5-1 and TRBJ2-7; maybe TRBD1 (5 bases). CDR1 and CDR2 (germline): SGHRS, YFSETQ. The CDR3 loop spans 14 amino acids. V lost 5 bases and J 2 bases, leaving 14 bases between the germline ends. The CDR3 protein is CASRFEGAAYEQYF. The CDR3, as DNA: TGCGCCAGCAGGTTTGAAGGGGCCGCCTACGAGCAGTACTTC.

Comment on this clonotype: Since a much larger clone is just one base distant, this may be a read error. This chain uses TRBV5-1 with TRBJ2-1; 8 positions agree with TRBD2. The CDR3 has 17 residues. Germline loops: CDR1 SGHRS, CDR2 YFSETQ. Trimming took 0 bases from V and 10 from J; bases not matched to a gene: 15. In nucleotides, the CDR3 is TGCGCCAGCAGCTTGGGAGGGCGGGGGGCCCTAGCTAACGAGCAGTTCTTC. This gives the protein CASSLGGRGALANEQFF.

V usage is TRBV13 and J usage is TRBJ2-3; 11 bases map to TRBD2. Unmatched junction bases numbered 8, after V lost 4 bases and J lost 2 bases. The CDR3 spans 17 residues. Germline V lookup: CDR1 PRHDT, CDR2 FYEKMQ (reference sequence). CDR3: CASSSTLAGANTDTQYF. The CDR3 coding sequence is TGTGCCAGCAGCTCAACACTAGCGGGGGCCAACACAGATACGCAGTATTTT.

V and J are TRBV2 and TRBJ1-1; D is uncertain. This CDR3 comprises 11 residues. The V end was cut by 3 bases, the J end by 7 bases, with 6 bases between. Germline CDR1 is SNHLY and CDR2 is FYNNEI. The CDR3 is CASSEWLEAFF. The CDR3 DNA sequence: TGTGCCAGCAGTGAGTGGCTTGAAGCTTTCTTT.

The CDR3: CASSPRQGADQPQHF. The CDR3 DNA sequence: TGTGCCAGCTCACCAAGGCAGGGGGCTGATCAGCCCCAGCATTTT. This chain connects TRBV18 to TRBJ1-5; 8 bases are a match to TRBD1. Losses at the gene ends were 2 bases for V and 5 bases for J; bases not matched to a gene: 5. Germline loops: CDR1 KGHSH, CDR2 LQKENI. The CDR3 loop spans 15 amino acids.

This clonotype has a count of ten or more. The chain is built from TRBV5-1 and TRBJ2-7; the D is unclear. The ends were cut back, 1 base at V and 0 bases at J, with 11 bases in the middle. This CDR3 region has 15 residues. CDR1 is SGHRS, CDR2 YFSETQ, per germline. CDR3 protein: CASSLNVGASYEQYF. CDR3 nucleotide sequence: TGCGCCAGCAGCTTGAATGTCGGAGCCTCCTACGAGCAGTACTTC. Based on the CDR3 plus reference TRBV5-1 and TRBJ2-7, the full variable domain is KAGVTQTPRYLIKTRGQQVTLSCSPISGHRSVSWYQQTPGQGLQFLFEYFSETQRNKGNFPGRFSGRQFSNSRSEMNVSTLELGDSALYLCASSLNVGASYEQYFGPGTRLTVT.

The chain couples TRBV9 to TRBJ2-6; the D gene is possibly TRBD1 (5 bases). This CDR3 region has 17 residues. Germline CDR1 reads SGDLS; CDR2 reads YYNGEE. V was pared by 0 bases and J by 8 bases, with 18 bases between. CDR3 nucleotide sequence: TGTGCCAGCAGCGTAGCCGTCAGGGCAGGTTCGCCCAACGTCCTGACTTTC. Translated, it gives CASSVAVRAGSPNVLTF.

The rearrangement joins TRBV7-2 to TRBJ1-2; D unclear. The ends were cut back, 4 bases at V and 8 bases at J, with 11 bases in the middle. There are 12 residues in the CDR3. Germline V gives CDR1 SGHTA, CDR2 FQGNSA. The CDR3 region is CASSSWVDGYTF. The CDR3 DNA sequence: TGTGCCAGCAGCTCCTGGGTCGACGGCTACACCTTC.

This rearrangement joins TRBV3-1 to TRBJ2-2, with 9 bases that match TRBD2. The V and J ends lost 7 bases and 4 bases, in that order; junction bases with no gene match: 4. Germline CDR1 is LGHDT and CDR2 is YNNKEL (reference sequence). The CDR3 consists of 14 residues. The CDR3 sequence is CASTLAGPTGELFF. The CDR3 DNA follows: TGTGCCAGCACCCTAGCGGGGCCCACCGGGGAGCTGTTTTTT.

J is TRBJ2-7 and V is TRBV7-2; D not certain. CDR1 and CDR2 from the germline V gene are SGHTA and FQGNSA. V was clipped by 4 bases and J by 2 bases, with 15 bases between them. CDR3 length equals 15 residues. The CDR3 spells CASSSRTQTTYEQYF. For the CDR3, the DNA is TGTGCCAGCAGCTCGCGGACCCAAACCACCTACGAGCAGTACTTC.

J is TRBJ1-4 and V is TRBV3-1, with 11 bases matching TRBD1. The CDR3 consists of 14 residues. The junction had 6 bases not matched to a gene; V was cut back by 7 bases and J by 8 bases. Per the germline V gene, CDR1 is LGHDT and CDR2 is YNNKEL (reference sequence). The CDR3 sequence: CASTLGQGGEKLFF. The DNA for the CDR3 is TGTGCCAGCACATTGGGACAGGGGGGGGAAAAACTGTTTTTT.

DNA for the CDR3: TGTGCCAGCAGCCCTGGGACAGGGCCCCCCTACGAGCAGTACTTC. The encoded protein is CASSPGTGPPYEQYF. The chain has TRBV9 and TRBJ2-7, with 9 bases fitting TRBD1. There are 15 residues in the CDR3. CDR1 and CDR2 from the germline V gene are SGDLS and YYNGEE. J was trimmed by 2 bases and V by 4 bases; bases with no gene match: 7.

V usage is TRBV9 and J usage is TRBJ1-2, with TRBD1 identical over 7 bases. V dropped 4 bases and J dropped 4; count of bases not matched to a gene: 13. CDR1 and CDR2 from the germline V gene are SGDLS and YYNGEE. This CDR3 is built from 16 residues. CDR3 nucleotides: TGTGCCAGCAGCCCAACCGCCCTAGACAGGGCCTATGGCTACACCTTC. Its translation: CASSPTALDRAYGYTF. The full variable domain, rest sourced from reference TRBV9 and TRBJ1-2, is DSGVTQTPKHLITATGQRVTLRCSPRSGDLSVYWYQQSLDQGLQFLIQYYNGEERAKGNILERFSAQQFPDLHSELNLSSLELGDSALYFCASSPTALDRAYGYTFGSGTRLTVV.

Concerning this clonotype itself: This may arise from a read error, as a much more abundant clone is one base away. The V and J genes are TRBV20-1 and TRBJ2-5; TRBD1 aligns across 8 bases. This CDR3 comprises 12 residues. In germline, CDR1 is DFQATT, CDR2 SNEGSKA (reference sequence). CDR3 nucleotides: TGCAGGGCTTGGACAGGGAGAGAGACCCAGTACTTC. Its translation is CRAWTGRETQYF.

This clonotype was seen only a few times. This chain uses TRBV12-3 or TRBV12-4 with TRBJ1-5; D gene uncertain. This CDR3 comprises 14 residues. Trimming cost V 5 bases and J 3 bases, with 11 bases left between them. In DNA form, the CDR3 reads TGTGCCAGCAGTGCGGATTTAATCAATCAGCCCCAGCATTTT. It yields the protein CASSADLINQPQHF.

The V gene is TRBV10-3, the J gene TRBJ1-1; a possible D gene is TRBD1 (5 bases). The germline gives CDR1 ENHRY, CDR2 SYGVKD. CDR3 size: 14 residues. V dropped 5 bases and J dropped 0 bases, with 10 bases sitting between them. The CDR3 nucleotides read TGTGCCATCAGTCGGGACCAGGTGAACACTGAAGCTTTCTTT. Residues: CAISRDQVNTEAFF.

The V call is TRBV10-3, the J call TRBJ1-4; D remains unclear. V lost 3 bases, J lost 5 bases, and 4 bases lay in between. The CDR3 runs 12 residues. From germline, CDR1 is ENHRY and CDR2 SYGVKD. CDR3 protein: CAISDVNEKLFF. The CDR3 DNA follows: TGTGCCATCAGTGATGTGAATGAAAAACTGTTTTTT.

As regards this clonotype: This could be a read error, since a much larger clone is one nucleotide away. This rearrangement joins TRBV25-1 to TRBJ2-5; D call uncertain. Trimming stripped 1 base from V and 13 bases from J, with 16 bases between. Germline V CDR1 and CDR2: MGHDK, SYGVNS. The CDR3 extends over 13 amino acids. The CDR3 DNA follows: TGTGCCAGCAGTGAATTAGTTACTAACGAGCGGTACTTC. Its protein product is CASSELVTNERYF.

Comments on this clonotype: A much larger clone lies a single base off, so this may be a read error. CDR3 protein: CASKGRGPKNIRYF. CDR3 nucleotides: TGTGCCAGCAAAGGACGAGGTCCCAAAAACATTCGGTACTTC. The rearrangement joins TRBV6-5 to TRBJ2-4; no clear D gene. The germline gives CDR1 MNHEY, CDR2 SVGAGI. The CDR3 length is 14 residues.

This clonotype has just a few counts. The chain combines TRBV20-1 with TRBJ2-1, with TRBD2 matching over 8 bases. The V segment lost 6 bases and the J segment 4 bases; nucleotides outside the gene matches: 11. Looked up from germline, CDR1 is DFQATT and CDR2 is SNEGSKA (reference sequence). CDR3 length equals 15 residues. The CDR3 coding sequence is TGCAGTGCAGTTTGGGCGGGAGGAGGTTACAATGAGCAGTTCTTC. Protein: CSAVWAGGGYNEQFF.

The V gene is TRBV27, the J gene TRBJ1-2; unclear D gene. The CDR3 spans 13 residues. Germline CDR1 and CDR2: MNHEY and SMNVEV (reference sequence). V lost 3 bases, J lost 8 bases, and 13 bases lay in between. The CDR3 reads CASSFPGMRGYTF. The DNA for the CDR3 is TGTGCCAGCAGTTTTCCGGGGATGAGGGGCTACACCTTC.

Ten or more counts support this clonotype. The V call is TRBV29-1, the J call TRBJ2-1; no clear D. This CDR3 comprises 12 residues. Germline CDR1 and CDR2: SQVTM and ANQGSEA. The CDR3 spells CTGWAGNQEQFF. CDR3 coding DNA: TGCACCGGCTGGGCCGGTAACCAAGAGCAGTTCTTC.

This clonotype was observed a handful of times. The chain combines TRBV2 with TRBJ1-2; unclear D gene. The CDR3 length is 14 residues. The germline V gene has CDR1 SNHLY and CDR2 FYNNEI. V was clipped by 7 bases and J by 7 bases, with 19 bases between them. In nucleotides, the CDR3 is TGTGCCAGCAATCTTGAGACCTACGGTGGTGGCTACACCTTC. As protein: CASNLETYGGGYTF.

This clonotype was detected only a few times. The chain links TRBV5-1 to TRBJ1-4; D unresolved. V lost 0 bases, J lost 6 bases, and 6 bases lay in between. The CDR3 loop spans 13 amino acids. The germline CDR1 and CDR2 sequences are SGHRS and YFSETQ. This CDR3 reads CASSLGGYEKLFF. CDR3 DNA: TGCGCCAGCAGCTTGGGCGGCTATGAAAAACTGTTTTTT.